One and the same sample provided the 14 T cell receptor beta chains below, sequenced in a study of T cells in Graves' hyperthyroidism and ophthalmopathy. Researchers amplified the TCR beta CDR3 regions from RNA transcripts. Researchers ran a first-round RT-PCR on the TCR CDR3 using the HTBI primer set. TCRdb reprocessed the multiplex PCR reads via MiXCR and lists one record per CDR3 protein. The sample includes around 390,000 distinct CDR3 sequences, roughly 15% of them seen just once. The sequencing input was blood. The receptors shown here come from a woman in her twenties or thirties with Graves' ophthalmopathy.

This clonotype has only one observation. This chain connects TRBV28 to TRBJ1-1; no clear D. The germline V gene encodes CDR1 MDHEN and CDR2 SYDVKM. The V gene lost 5 bases and the J gene lost 4 bases, with 17 bases spanning the gap. The length of the CDR3 is 15 residues. The CDR3 spells CASSLLLGSGTEAFF. CDR3 coding DNA: TGTGCCAGCAGTCTACTCCTGGGGAGTGGCACTGAAGCTTTCTTT.

There are many counts of this clonotype. This chain connects TRBV28 to TRBJ2-3; TRBD1 matches at 8 bases. The CDR3 has 12 amino acids. The germline gives CDR1 MDHEN, CDR2 SYDVKM. The trim removed 6 bases at V and 14 bases at J, leaving 10 bases unmatched. CDR3 amino acids: CASSDPGQVWYF. The CDR3 DNA follows: TGTGCCAGCAGCGATCCGGGACAGGTCTGGTATTTT.

Comment on this clonotype: A clone one base away is much larger, so this may be a read error. V and J are TRBV5-1 and TRBJ1-2; D not resolved. CDR1 and CDR2 (germline): SGHRS, YFSETQ. The CDR3 extends over 13 amino acids. DNA for the CDR3: TGCGCCAGCGGCTTAGCCGGGGAATATGGCTACACCTTC. This gives the protein CASGLAGEYGYTF. Based on the CDR3 plus reference TRBV5-1 and TRBJ1-2, the full variable domain is KAGVTQTPRYLIKTRGQQVTLSCSPISGHRSVSWYQQTPGQGLQFLFEYFSETQRNKGNFPGRFSGRQFSNSRSEMNVSTLELGDSALYLCASGLAGEYGYTFGSGTRLTVV.

The chain joins TRBV29-1 to TRBJ1-2; D is perhaps TRBD1 (5 bases). CDR3 size: 15 residues. Germline CDR1 and CDR2: SQVTM and ANQGSEA. V was cut by 2 bases and J by 2 bases, with 15 bases left in between. CDR3 sequence reads: CSVEIRGVVNYGYTF. CDR3 DNA: TGCAGCGTTGAAATCAGAGGGGTTGTAAACTATGGCTACACCTTC.

The rearrangement uses TRBV28 and TRBJ1-1; 7 bases map to TRBD1. The V gene's germline CDR1 is MDHEN and CDR2 SYDVKM. The CDR3 sequence is 12 residues long. The junction had 4 bases not matched to a gene; V was cut back by 2 bases and J by 10 bases. CDR3: CASSLTDRRAFF. The CDR3 region has the DNA TGTGCCAGCAGTTTAACGGACAGGCGAGCTTTCTTT.

For the CDR3, the DNA is TGTGCCAGCAGCGTAACTAGCAATCAGCCCCAGCATTTT. It yields the protein CASSVTSNQPQHF. The V gene is TRBV9, the J gene TRBJ1-5; D remains unclear. This CDR3 has 13 amino acids. Germline CDR1 and CDR2: SGDLS and YYNGEE. V shed 1 base and J shed 0 bases, with 2 bases lying between them.

This clonotype was observed a few times. The chain recombines TRBV6-1 with TRBJ2-7, with TRBD1 matching over 10 bases. Unmatched junction bases numbered 3, after V lost 6 bases and J lost 7 bases. Germline lookup yields CDR1 MNHNS and CDR2 SASEGT. The CDR3 totals 12 residues. CDR3 loop: CASRDRGWEQYF. Here the CDR3 DNA reads TGTGCCAGCAGGGACAGGGGGTGGGAGCAGTACTTC.

J is TRBJ2-1 and V is TRBV24-1; 9 nucleotides agree with TRBD2. CDR3 length: 19 residues. J was trimmed by 0 bases and V by 3 bases; bases with no gene match: 11. CDR1 and CDR2 (germline): KGHDR, SFDVKD. CDR3 nucleotide sequence: TGTGCCACCAGTGATCCGCGGACTAGCGCCTTCTTCTCCTACAATGAGCAGTTCTTC. Protein: CATSDPRTSAFFSYNEQFF.

This clonotype was detected a few times. The rearrangement links TRBV6-4 to TRBJ1-1, with 7 nucleotides matching TRBD1. J was trimmed by 1 base and V by 3 bases; bases with no gene match: 11. This CDR3 comprises 17 residues. Germline values: CDR1 MRHNA, CDR2 SNTAGT. Here the CDR3 reads CASSEGSGRGANTEAFF. In DNA form, the CDR3 reads TGTGCCAGCAGTGAAGGGTCGGGCAGGGGGGCGAACACTGAAGCTTTCTTT.

This clonotype came up many times. The rearrangement links TRBV20-1 to TRBJ2-1, with 7 bases identical to TRBD2. There are 12 residues in the CDR3. Losses at the gene ends were 4 bases for V and 6 bases for J; bases not matched to a gene: 3. Germline-derived CDR1 and CDR2 are DFQATT and SNEGSKA (reference sequence). The CDR3 DNA is TGCAGTGCTACTCGGGGGGTCAATGAGCAGTTCTTC. The encoded protein is CSATRGVNEQFF.

At least ten counts were recorded for this clonotype. The chain uses TRBV6-1 and TRBJ2-7; D assignment may be TRBD1 or TRBD2 (5 bases each). CDR3 length: 15 residues. V dropped 5 bases and J dropped 2 bases, with 16 bases sitting between them. Germline CDR1 reads MNHNS; CDR2 reads SASEGT. The DNA for the CDR3 is TGTGCCAGCAGTAGCCGGGACCCAGGCCCCTACGAGCAGTACTTC. Residues: CASSSRDPGPYEQYF.

This clonotype was detected many times. V is TRBV20-1 and J is TRBJ1-1, with D possibly being TRBD1 (6 bases). This CDR3 spans 14 amino acids. Per the germline V gene, CDR1 is DFQATT and CDR2 is SNEGSKA (reference sequence). Trimming took 2 bases from V and 6 from J, leaving 16 bases between them. In DNA form, the CDR3 reads TGCAGTGCTAGACTCCGTGGGAGGACAGCTGAAGCTTTCTTT. Protein product: CSARLRGRTAEAFF.

This clonotype has more than one count but fewer than ten. CDR3 in DNA: TGTGCCAGCAGCCCCGACAGGGAGAGACAGCATGGCTACACCTTC. Translation gives CASSPDRERQHGYTF. The rearrangement links TRBV7-9 to TRBJ1-2, with 7 bases that match TRBD1. CDR1 is SEHNR and CDR2 is FQNEAQ in the germline V gene (reference sequence). The CDR3 has 15 amino acids. J lost 6 bases, V lost 5 bases, and 12 bases had no gene match.

This clonotype was counted many times. The chain carries TRBV20-1 and TRBJ1-4; no clear D gene. Germline V lookup: CDR1 DFQATT, CDR2 SNEGSKA (reference sequence). This CDR3 has 16 residues. Trimming stripped 1 base from V and 0 bases from J, with 12 bases between. CDR3 in DNA: TGCAGTGCTAGAGTAGGGAAGGCTGCAACTAATGAAAAACTGTTTTTT. Encoded protein: CSARVGKAATNEKLFF.